The 12 T cell receptor beta chains reported below all come from one sample, sequenced in a study of blood T cell repertoires in COVID-19. Data came from immunoSEQ multiplex PCR; TCRdb stores just in-frame clones and leaves some out. The sample holds about 120,000 clones; under 85% are singletons and the top ten take approximately 12%. Sequenced material: peripheral blood. The receptors derive from a man aged 60-69 years with acute or convalescent COVID-19.

J is TRBJ1-2 and V is TRBV6-1, with unresolved D. With 1 base removed from V and 3 bases from J, the gap between germline ends came to 9 bases. This CDR3 contains 14 residues. Per the germline V gene, CDR1 is MNHNS and CDR2 is SASEGT. The chain's CDR3 is CASSEELGYYGYTF. Written as DNA, the CDR3 is TGTGCCAGCAGTGAAGAACTAGGCTACTATGGCTACACCTTC.

V gene TRBV28 combines with J gene TRBJ1-3; tentative D call: TRBD1 (5 bases). Germline CDR1 reads MDHEN; CDR2 reads SYDVKM. The CDR3 extends over 15 amino acids. V was pared by 2 bases and J by 1 base, with 9 bases between. CDR3 nucleotide sequence: TGTGCCAGCAGTTTACAGGGTTTATCTGGAAACACCATATATTTT. This gives the protein CASSLQGLSGNTIYF.

The genes are TRBV29-1 and TRBJ2-1; D remains unclear. CDR1 is SQVTM, CDR2 ANQGSEA, per germline. V was trimmed by 5 bases and J by 8 bases, leaving 16 bases between them. The CDR3 covers 13 residues. As DNA, the CDR3 is TGCAGCGTTACCACCGACTCGCCGGATGAGCAGTTCTTC. This codes for CSVTTDSPDEQFF.

CDR3 in amino acids: CASSIGGRTYEQYF. DNA for the CDR3: TGTGCCAGTAGTATAGGCGGCAGAACCTACGAGCAGTACTTC. V gene TRBV19 combines with J gene TRBJ2-7, with D hard to call. Trimming shortened V by 1 base and J by 2 bases, and 9 bases separated the two germline ends. This CDR3 comprises 14 residues. Germline V lookup: CDR1 LNHDA, CDR2 SQIVND (reference sequence).

This clone was picked up a small number of times. The chain uses TRBV19 and TRBJ1-3; D unclear. The CDR3 is 16 amino acids. The V and J ends lost 1 base and 2 bases respectively, with 12 bases between them. Germline lookup yields CDR1 LNHDA and CDR2 SQIVND (reference sequence). The CDR3 region is CASSIGPGRTGNTIYF. In DNA, the CDR3 is TGTGCCAGTAGTATAGGACCGGGGAGAACTGGAAACACCATATATTTT.

The chain links TRBV5-1 to TRBJ2-3; a weak D match, TRBD2 (6 bases). The CDR3 has 14 amino acids. Germline V lookup: CDR1 SGHRS, CDR2 YFSETQ. V was pared by 4 bases and J by 6 bases, with 15 bases between. The CDR3 sequence is CASSVSGWTDTQYF. CDR3 nucleotide sequence: TGCGCCAGCAGCGTTAGCGGCTGGACGGATACGCAGTATTTT.

V usage is TRBV19 and J usage is TRBJ1-1; 9 nucleotides align to TRBD1. The CDR3 contains 16 residues. V lost 5 bases to trimming and J lost 5 bases; unmatched junction nucleotides: 12. Germline V gene lookup returns CDR1 LNHDA and CDR2 SQIVND (reference sequence). CDR3: CASSLRPGQGGTEAFF. The CDR3 DNA reads TGTGCCAGTAGTTTGAGGCCGGGACAGGGAGGAACTGAAGCTTTCTTT.

The chain couples TRBV9 to TRBJ2-7, with D unresolved. This CDR3 has 14 amino acids. In germline, CDR1 is SGDLS, CDR2 YYNGEE. V lost 0 bases and J lost 3, with 10 bases in between. The CDR3 DNA reads TGTGCCAGCAGCGTAGCCGACTCCAACTACGAGCAGTACTTC. Protein sequence: CASSVADSNYEQYF.

This clone was detected once. The chain employs TRBV7-8 and TRBJ2-3; a possible D gene is TRBD2 (5 bases). CDR3 length equals 16 residues. Trimming shortened V by 1 base and J by 1 base, and 12 bases separated the two germline ends. The germline gives CDR1 SGHVS, CDR2 FQNEAQ. The CDR3 DNA reads as TGTGCCAGCAGCTTAGGGCGGGTTATTCGCACAGATACGCAGTATTTT. It specifies CASSLGRVIRTDTQYF.

The V call is TRBV4-1, the J call TRBJ2-1, with TRBD2 matching over 11 bases. This CDR3 has 17 amino acids. Unmatched junction bases numbered 6, after V lost 4 bases and J lost 1 base. Germline V CDR1 and CDR2: MGHRA, YSYEKL. The chain's CDR3 is CASSRGLAGISYNEQFF. CDR3 DNA: TGCGCCAGCAGCCGCGGACTAGCGGGTATTTCCTACAATGAGCAGTTCTTC.

This clone was seen once. This chain links TRBV24-1 with TRBJ2-3, with D perhaps matching TRBD1 (5 bases). CDR1 KGHDR and CDR2 SFDVKD come from the germline V gene. V lost 4 bases and J lost 2, with 12 bases in between. The CDR3 sequence is 15 residues long. CDR3 region: CATSDPGRVTDTQYF. CDR3 nucleotides: TGTGCCACCAGTGACCCGGGCAGGGTCACAGATACGCAGTATTTT.

The chain joins TRBV2 to TRBJ2-1; 8 nucleotides line up with TRBD2. Germline lookup yields CDR1 SNHLY and CDR2 FYNNEI. The length of the CDR3 is 15 residues. The trim removed 2 bases at V and 7 bases at J, leaving 7 bases unmatched. For the CDR3, the DNA is TGTGCCAGCAGTGAACCGAGCGGGAGCGGGAATGAGCAGTTCTTC. It specifies CASSEPSGSGNEQFF.